This record looks at one T cell receptor (beta chain) sequence and its context. The antigen is unknown. The method was immunoSEQ multiplex PCR; TCRdb's version includes in-frame clones alone and lacks a portion of them. The table has about 66,000 clones, roughly 93% seen once; the top ten hold about 3%. Trimming pared 1 base from V and 1 base from J, leaving 13 bases between. This CDR3 contains 16 residues. Germline-derived CDR1 and CDR2 are SGHAT and FQNNGV. The record originates from a study of T cells after posttransplantation cyclophosphamide. Study-wide results and caveats: TRB overlap between skin or GI tissue T cells and blood was limited.

Sequencing was carried out using PBMCs. The TCR originated in a woman aged 25 to 39 in good health and a related stem cell transplant donor. The chain combines TRBV11-2 with TRBJ1-1; possible D gene TRBD1, 5 bases. CDR3 sequence: CASSLGFGHSNTEAFF. DNA for the CDR3: TGTGCCAGCAGCTTAGGATTCGGACACTCGAACACTGAAGCTTTCTTT. Looking up the rest from reference TRBV11-2 and TRBJ1-1 gives the full variable domain: EAGVAQSPRYKIIEKRQSVAFWCNPISGHATLYWYQQILGQGPKLLIQFQNNGVVDDSQLPKDRFSAERLKGVDSTLKIQPAKLEDSAVYLCASSLGFGHSNTEAFFGQGTRLTVV.